The 6 T cell receptor beta chains listed next were all sequenced from one sample in a study of control samples from healthy donors and cancer patients. TCRdb's copy holds only in-frame clones and misses some; the assay was immunoSEQ multiplex PCR. Its table lists roughly 190,000 clones. Material: blood. The receptors originated from a woman under 40 in good health.

This chain joins TRBV5-6 and TRBJ2-7; D gene ambiguous. The CDR3 has 17 residues. The germline CDR1 and CDR2 sequences are SGHDT and YYEEEE. Trimming took off 0 bases at V and 0 bases at J, with 16 bases between the two ends. CDR3 DNA: TGTGCCAGCAGCTTGGATTATCGGAGCCGAACCTCCTACGAGCAGTACTTC. Encoded protein: CASSLDYRSRTSYEQYF.

The chain has TRBV15 and TRBJ2-7, with D unresolved. Germline V gene data show CDR1 as LNHNV and CDR2 as YYDKDF (reference sequence). V lost 0 bases and J 7 bases, leaving 7 bases between the germline ends. The CDR3 totals 12 residues. The CDR3, as DNA: TGTGCCACCAGCAGAGATTATAGGGAGCAGTACTTC. This sequence encodes CATSRDYREQYF.

The rearrangement joins TRBV6-4 to TRBJ2-2; possibly TRBD2 for D (7 bases). V dropped 4 bases and J dropped 1 base, with 13 bases sitting between them. Germline-derived CDR1 and CDR2 are MRHNA and SNTAGT. This CDR3 is built from 16 residues. CDR3 residues: CASSAVRGQNTGELFF. The CDR3 DNA sequence: TGTGCCAGCAGTGCGGTGCGGGGGCAGAACACCGGGGAGCTGTTTTTT.

The chain recombines TRBV18 with TRBJ1-5; D possibly corresponds to TRBD1 (5 bases). V lost 4 bases and J 2 bases, leaving 21 bases between the germline ends. Germline V gene data show CDR1 as KGHSH and CDR2 as LQKENI. This CDR3 comprises 18 residues. The CDR3 region is CASSRLNFREIGNQPQHF. For the CDR3, the DNA is TGTGCCAGCTCACGACTAAACTTCAGGGAAATCGGCAATCAGCCCCAGCATTTT.

This chain uses TRBV13 with TRBJ2-1, with 8 bases aligning to TRBD2. There are 15 residues in the CDR3. J was trimmed by 2 bases and V by 1 base; bases with no gene match: 1. Germline V gene lookup returns CDR1 PRHDT and CDR2 FYEKMQ (reference sequence). CDR3 bases: TGTGCCAGCAGCTTAGCCGGGGGGGCCTACAATGAGCAGTTCTTC. Translation gives CASSLAGGAYNEQFF.

This rearrangement joins TRBV19 to TRBJ1-5; the D is unclear. The CDR3 is 15 residues long. Germline-derived CDR1 and CDR2 are LNHDA and SQIVND (reference sequence). V was shortened by 5 bases and J by 2 bases, with 13 bases between the two germline ends. DNA of the CDR3: TGTGCCAGTAGTCCTAGGGTGGGCGGCAATCAGCCCCAGCATTTT. This codes for CASSPRVGGNQPQHF.